The clone carrying this T cell receptor beta chain was seen a few times. Its antigen is not identified. Together with a sample-barcoded 5' primer, a J-beta primer mix was included in a second PCR lasting about 6 to 11 cycles. TCRdb reprocessed the 5' RACE reads with MiXCR, giving one entry per CDR3 protein. The sample includes 600,000 to 1,000,000 distinct CDR3 sequences, 20% to 25% seen only once; the top ten take approximately 4%. This CDR3 has 15 residues. Germline CDR1 and CDR2: MNHEY and SMNVEV (reference sequence). Trimming took off 5 bases at V and 0 bases at J, with 13 bases between the two ends. This sample was taken from a study of blood T cells in healthy people across ages. Overall study results and limits: Estimates based on one million T cells were treated as lower bounds.

The same data also went into a second study, on T cells of mothers and their children. From that second work: Every mother produced more than 10 million TCR beta CDR3 reads, whereas every child provided 2.5 million to 3 million. An overlap that was slightly higher, though non-significant, was seen in related mother-child pairs versus unrelated pairs. It was observed that no persistent microchimeric T cell clones could be detected.

The sample consisted of blood. The sequence was collected from a boy aged 5-17 years in good health. V usage is TRBV27 and J usage is TRBJ1-2; D might be TRBD1 (6 bases). In nucleotides, the CDR3 is TGTGCCAGCAGTCCCAGGGGATTCACTAACTATGGCTACACCTTC. This translates into CASSPRGFTNYGYTF.